The rows below give T cell receptor beta chains drawn from one sample of a study of blood T cell repertoires in COVID-19. TCRdb's copy holds only in-frame clones and misses some; the assay was immunoSEQ multiplex PCR. In the table there are about 260,000 clones, roughly nine tenths of which are singletons. Sequencing used peripheral blood. These receptors originate from a man aged 55 to 70 who had recovered from COVID-19. CDR3s include the opening cysteine and the closing phenylalanine or tryptophan. D genes are given only for firm matches. Only some rows state a clone size, as once, few, many or a class for expanded clones.

j_gene: TRBJ1-5; v_gene: TRBV19; abundance: .; d_gene: TRBD1; CDR3aa: CASSMRGDRASNQPQHF; CDR3nt: TGTGCCAGTAGTATGAGAGGGGACAGAGCTAGCAATCAGCCCCAGCATTTT
j_gene: TRBJ1-1; v_gene: TRBV3-1/TRBV3-2; abundance: .; d_gene: .; CDR3aa: CASSQDRGYTGKGARNTEAFF; CDR3nt: TGTGCCAGCAGCCAAGATAGGGGATATACAGGGAAGGGTGCAAGGAACACTGAAGCTTTCTTT
j_gene: TRBJ2-1; v_gene: TRBV5-6; abundance: .; d_gene: TRBD2; CDR3aa: CASSPEGAGGFNEQFF; CDR3nt: TGTGCCAGCAGCCCTGAGGGAGCGGGGGGTTTCAATGAGCAGTTCTTC
j_gene: TRBJ2-6; v_gene: TRBV11-2; abundance: .; d_gene: .; CDR3aa: CASSLDRRTPLSGANVLTF; CDR3nt: TGTGCCAGCAGCTTAGATCGCCGGACACCTCTCTCTGGGGCCAACGTCCTGACTTTC
j_gene: TRBJ1-2; v_gene: TRBV3-1/TRBV3-2; abundance: .; d_gene: .; CDR3aa: CASSQVSGNHGYTF; CDR3nt: TGTGCCAGCAGCCAAGTAAGCGGGAACCATGGCTACACCTTC
j_gene: TRBJ2-2; v_gene: TRBV11-2; abundance: .; d_gene: .; CDR3aa: CASSLMRDTGELFF; CDR3nt: TGTGCCAGCAGCTTGATGAGGGACACCGGGGAGCTGTTTTTT
j_gene: TRBJ1-1; v_gene: TRBV7-8; abundance: .; d_gene: TRBD1; CDR3aa: CASSINRGTEAFF; CDR3nt: TGTGCCAGCAGCATAAACAGGGGCACTGAAGCTTTCTTT
j_gene: TRBJ1-6; v_gene: TRBV18; abundance: .; d_gene: TRBD1; CDR3aa: CASSERTGDNSPLHF; CDR3nt: TGTGCCAGCTCCGAGAGGACAGGGGACAATTCACCCCTCCACTTT
j_gene: TRBJ1-1; v_gene: TRBV9; abundance: .; d_gene: TRBD1; CDR3aa: CASSPWDRERTEAFF; CDR3nt: TGTGCCAGCAGCCCTTGGGACAGGGAAAGGACTGAAGCTTTCTTT
j_gene: TRBJ2-2; v_gene: TRBV7-2; abundance: .; d_gene: TRBD1; CDR3aa: CASSKGQEFQNTGELFF; CDR3nt: TGTGCCAGCAGCAAGGGACAGGAGTTCCAGAACACCGGGGAGCTGTTTTTT
j_gene: TRBJ1-5; v_gene: TRBV6-2/TRBV6-3; abundance: .; d_gene: .; CDR3aa: CASSSTGMNQPQHF; CDR3nt: TGTGCCAGCAGCTCCACAGGGATGAATCAGCCCCAGCATTTT
j_gene: TRBJ2-1; v_gene: TRBV1; abundance: .; d_gene: .; CDR3aa: CTSSRLAGPYNEQFF; CDR3nt: TGCACCAGCAGCCGTTTAGCGGGTCCCTACAATGAGCAGTTCTTC
j_gene: TRBJ2-3; v_gene: TRBV7-3; abundance: .; d_gene: .; CDR3aa: CASSLGTVTDTQYF; CDR3nt: TGTGCCAGCAGCTTAGGAACAGTGACAGATACGCAGTATTTT
j_gene: TRBJ2-3; v_gene: TRBV5-1; abundance: .; d_gene: TRBD1; CDR3aa: CASSLEGATDTQYF; CDR3nt: TGCGCCAGCAGCTTGGAGGGGGCCACAGATACGCAGTATTTT
j_gene: TRBJ1-6; v_gene: TRBV5-1; abundance: few; d_gene: .; CDR3aa: CASSRRQEDKLSSYNSPLHF; CDR3nt: TGCGCCAGCAGCCGAAGACAGGAAGATAAACTGAGCTCCTATAATTCACCCCTCCACTTT
j_gene: TRBJ2-1; v_gene: TRBV5-1; abundance: .; d_gene: TRBD2; CDR3aa: CASSLTPERGGPEQFF; CDR3nt: TGCGCCAGCAGCTTGACCCCGGAGCGGGGGGGCCCTGAGCAGTTCTTC
j_gene: TRBJ2-3; v_gene: TRBV3-1/TRBV3-2; abundance: .; d_gene: TRBD2; CDR3aa: CASSQAGGGRTDTQYF; CDR3nt: TGTGCCAGCAGCCAAGCTGGGGGGGGACGCACAGATACGCAGTATTTT